This TCR beta chain was sequenced for a study of shared clonotypes between healthy human individuals. Study-level findings and limits: Some naive CD4 clonotypes, roughly 4.7%, turned up in common across four donors. Apart from blood, nothing was sampled; tissue repertoires likely differ.

Germline CDR1 reads MNHEY; CDR2 reads SMNVEV (reference sequence). The CDR3 consists of 16 residues. V trimming: 4 bases; J trimming: 1 base; junction bases outside the gene matches: 6. A remark on this clone: As yet, its antigen is unknown.

The authors loaded about 200 ng DNA, roughly 27,000 T cell genomes, into sorted-subset replicate PCRs. Sequencing used immunoSEQ multiplex PCR; TCRdb keeps in-frame clones, though not all of them. The sample contains some 2.3 million clones, 85% to 95% of which appear only once. Sequencing was done on a sample of naive CD4+ T cells from PBMCs. The subset here: CD45RA+ positively selected. This TCR came from a man aged 18 to 30 in good health. Some clones in this sample may be carry-over from other donors' samples. The rearrangement links TRBV27 to TRBJ2-4, with 8 bases lining up with TRBD1. CDR3 sequence (DNA): TGTGCCAGCAGTTCCTCAGGGGGCCGTGCCAAAAACATTCAGTACTTC. Amino acid sequence: CASSSSGGRAKNIQYF.